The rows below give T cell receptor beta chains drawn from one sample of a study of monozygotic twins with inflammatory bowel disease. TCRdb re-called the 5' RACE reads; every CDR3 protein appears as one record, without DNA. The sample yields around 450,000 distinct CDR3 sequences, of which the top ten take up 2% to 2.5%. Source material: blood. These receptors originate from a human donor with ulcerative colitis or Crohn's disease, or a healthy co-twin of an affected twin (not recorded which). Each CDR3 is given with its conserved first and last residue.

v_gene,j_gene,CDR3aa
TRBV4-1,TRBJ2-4,CASSPGTQAKNMQYF
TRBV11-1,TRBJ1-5,CASSSGENQPQHF
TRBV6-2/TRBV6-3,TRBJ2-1,CASSPLSPGNNEQFF
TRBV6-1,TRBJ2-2,CASSTRRENTGELFF
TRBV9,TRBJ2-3,CASTQTVGWTDTQYF
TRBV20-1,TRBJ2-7,CSASAYGFGEQYF
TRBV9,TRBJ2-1,CASSVDGGRALDEQFF
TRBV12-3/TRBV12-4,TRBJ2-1,CASSLARWGEYNEQFF
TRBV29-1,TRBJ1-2,CSVADDRLGYTF
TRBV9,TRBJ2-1,CASSVAGVTSGVMYEQFF
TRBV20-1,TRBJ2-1,CSALRYLAGGNEQFF
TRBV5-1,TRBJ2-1,CASSLERGPQTGDEQFF
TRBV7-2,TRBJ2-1,CASSLALTSPSSYNEQFF
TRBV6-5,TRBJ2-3,CASSYSIGSGTDTQYF
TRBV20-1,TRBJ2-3,CSALDGGGSTDTQYF
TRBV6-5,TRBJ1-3,CASSYRRAPGNTIYF
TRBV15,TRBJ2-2,CATSRGLAGSNTGELFF
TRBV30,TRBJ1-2,CAWQKGRAYTF
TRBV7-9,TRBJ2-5,CASRAGLLQETQYF
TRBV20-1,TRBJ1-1,CSASSTATTEAFF
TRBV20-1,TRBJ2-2,CSAPRRGLNTGELFF
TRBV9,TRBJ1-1,CASSVVGGSNTEAFF
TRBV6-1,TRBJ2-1,CASNNGLAGESSYNEQFF
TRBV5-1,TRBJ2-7,CASSLGRHNEQYF
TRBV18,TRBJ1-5,CASSPLGREGNQPQHF
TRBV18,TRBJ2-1,CASSPRESSYNEQFF
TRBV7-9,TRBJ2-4,CASSLELGGGKNIQYF
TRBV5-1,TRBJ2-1,CASLRPGRANEQFF
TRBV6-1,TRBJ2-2,CASSPRGSGVTGELFF
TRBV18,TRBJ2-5,CASSELTGEETQYF
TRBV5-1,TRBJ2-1,CASSLAGVGVGHEQFF
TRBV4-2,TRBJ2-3,CASSQESSGSTDTQYF
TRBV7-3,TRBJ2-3,CASSLNFAGGADTQYF
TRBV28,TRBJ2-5,CASTWDRGRETQYF
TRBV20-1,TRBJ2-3,CSDWPSGASTDTQYF
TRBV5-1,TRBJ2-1,CASRSAVTYNEQFF
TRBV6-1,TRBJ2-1,CAAGRASGSSREQFF
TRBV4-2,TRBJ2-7,CASSQDGDRAYEQYF
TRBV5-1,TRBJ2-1,CASSLSSGRASGNEQFF
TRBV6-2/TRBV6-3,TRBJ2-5,CASRYRRNQETQYF
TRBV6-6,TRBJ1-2,CASSFDGRPYGYTF
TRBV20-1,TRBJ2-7,CSASETSGSWEQYF
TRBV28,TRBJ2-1,CASTTLLVGPTGNEQFF
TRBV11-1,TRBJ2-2,CASTLSSIAGGDTGELFF
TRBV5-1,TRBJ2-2,CASSLRDTGELFF
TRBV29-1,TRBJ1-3,CSVGDSPSGNTIYF
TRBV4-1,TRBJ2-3,CASSQGQFSTDTQYF
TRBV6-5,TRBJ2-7,CASRGTGNYEQYF
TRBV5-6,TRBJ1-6,CASSFAILGGSPLHF
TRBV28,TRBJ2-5,CASSFGLAGGFETQYF
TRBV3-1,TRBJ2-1,CASSPLGGHNEQFF